The 18 T cell receptor beta chains reported below all come from one sample, sequenced in a study of T cells in Graves' hyperthyroidism and ophthalmopathy. Regions amplified from RNA transcripts were the TCR beta CDR3 regions. First-round RT-PCR targeting the TCR CDR3 was performed with the HTBI primer set. In TCRdb, the multiplex PCR reads were re-called with MiXCR into one record per CDR3 protein. The sample includes around 600,000 distinct CDR3 sequences, 15% to 19% of them seen just once. The sequenced material came from blood. These receptors were obtained from a woman aged 25-40 years with Graves' hyperthyroidism.

The chain combines TRBV19 with TRBJ1-1; D unclear. In germline, CDR1 is LNHDA, CDR2 SQIVND (reference sequence). CDR3 length equals 13 residues. The V gene lost 6 bases and the J gene lost 0 bases, with 8 bases spanning the gap. The CDR3 DNA is TGTGCCAGTAGGGGCCAAATGAACACTGAAGCTTTCTTT. Its protein is CASRGQMNTEAFF.

This clonotype was observed a few times. The V gene is TRBV5-8, the J gene TRBJ2-7; 8 nucleotides align to TRBD1. V gave up 3 bases and J gave up 1 base; unmatched junction bases: 6. CDR1 and CDR2 from the germline V gene are SGHTS and YDEGEE. The CDR3 length is 15 residues. The CDR3 region has the DNA TGTGCCAGCAGCTCACGGGACAGGACGTCCTACGAGCAGTACTTC. Its translation: CASSSRDRTSYEQYF. Based on the CDR3 plus reference TRBV5-8 and TRBJ2-7, the full variable domain is EAGVTQSPTHLIKTRGQQATLRCSPISGHTSVYWYQQALGLGLQFLLWYDEGEERNRGNFPPRFSGRQFPNYSSELNVNALELEDSALYLCASSSRDRTSYEQYFGPGTRLTVT.

The rearrangement links TRBV3-1 to TRBJ2-7; 14 bases match TRBD2. Germline V lookup: CDR1 LGHDT, CDR2 YNNKEL (reference sequence). V was clipped by 0 bases and J by 2 bases; unmatched bases: 12. The CDR3 totals 20 residues. The CDR3: CASSQDPWTSGRLGAYEQYF. The CDR3 DNA sequence: TGTGCCAGCAGCCAAGACCCTTGGACTAGCGGGAGGCTAGGGGCCTACGAGCAGTACTTC.

This clonotype was recorded a few times. The gene calls are TRBV19 and TRBJ2-1, with 9 bases that match TRBD1. The germline V gene encodes CDR1 LNHDA and CDR2 SQIVND (reference sequence). The V gene end was trimmed by 4 bases and the J gene end by 10 bases; junction bases not matched to a gene: 8. The CDR3 extends over 14 amino acids. The CDR3 DNA follows: TGTGCCAGTAGTAGTCGGGACAGGGCGAGGGAGCAGTTCTTC. It encodes CASSSRDRAREQFF.

This clonotype was counted ten times or more. The V and J genes are TRBV28 and TRBJ2-3, with 7 bases identical to TRBD1. The CDR3 has 15 residues. Germline loops: CDR1 MDHEN, CDR2 SYDVKM. Unmatched junction bases numbered 8, after V lost 8 bases and J lost 0 bases. CDR3 sequence: CASCSDRSSTDTQYF. CDR3 coding DNA: TGTGCCAGCTGCTCGGACAGGAGCAGCACAGATACGCAGTATTTT.

This clonotype was counted ten times or more. The gene calls are TRBV18 and TRBJ1-1, with D possibly TRBD1 on 5 matching bases. Germline lookup yields CDR1 KGHSH and CDR2 LQKENI. CDR3 length: 13 amino acids. Deletions cut 6 bases from V and 6 bases from J, with 14 bases between. The CDR3 here is CASSHGQGSEAFF. Here the CDR3 DNA reads TGTGCCAGCTCCCACGGACAAGGGTCTGAAGCTTTCTTT.

This clonotype was recorded a few times. The V call is TRBV7-9, the J call TRBJ2-4; no reliable D call. The CDR3 spans 14 residues. CDR1 SEHNR and CDR2 FQNEAQ come from the germline V gene (reference sequence). V lost 3 bases, J lost 7 bases, and 13 bases lay in between. CDR3 nucleotides: TGTGCCAGCAGCTTTAACATAACATGGAACATTCAGTACTTC. Translated: CASSFNITWNIQYF.

This clonotype was detected ten times or more. The rearrangement joins TRBV7-6 to TRBJ2-7; no reliable D call. CDR3 length: 13 amino acids. CDR1 and CDR2 from the germline V gene are SGHVS and FNYEAQ. Trimming stripped 5 bases from V and 3 bases from J, with 11 bases between. The CDR3 sequence: CASSEEVFYEQYF. For the CDR3, the DNA is TGTGCCAGCAGCGAAGAGGTATTCTACGAGCAGTACTTC.

Many counts were recorded for this clonotype. The J gene is TRBJ2-1, the V gene TRBV7-9; 10 nucleotides line up with TRBD1. Germline values: CDR1 SEHNR, CDR2 FQNEAQ (reference sequence). The CDR3 sequence is 15 residues long. The ends lost 5 bases at V and 2 bases at J; junction bases unmatched: 3. In DNA, the CDR3 is TGTGCCAGCAGCAAAGGACAGGGGGCCTACAATGAGCAGTTCTTC. This gives the protein CASSKGQGAYNEQFF.

The gene calls are TRBV20-1 and TRBJ2-7; possible D gene TRBD2, 5 bases. This CDR3 is 13 amino acids long. The germline V and J ends were trimmed by 3 bases and 7 bases, with 16 bases remaining between them. Germline assignment: CDR1 DFQATT and CDR2 SNEGSKA (reference sequence). The CDR3 DNA reads as TGCAGTGCTAGCGGGAAGTCCTACAATGAGCAGTACTTC. The encoded protein is CSASGKSYNEQYF.

This clonotype has only a few counts. The chain employs TRBV29-1 and TRBJ2-3; D is undetermined. V was clipped by 3 bases and J by 0 bases, with 13 bases between them. Germline V gene data show CDR1 as SQVTM and CDR2 as ANQGSEA. The CDR3 length is 15 residues. This CDR3 is CSVDPARHSTDTQYF. The CDR3 DNA is TGCAGCGTTGACCCAGCTCGACATAGCACAGATACGCAGTATTTT.

The gene calls are TRBV27 and TRBJ2-7; 9 nucleotides match TRBD1. CDR3 length equals 15 residues. CDR1 MNHEY and CDR2 SMNVEV come from the germline V gene (reference sequence). With V trimmed by 1 base and J by 6 bases, 7 bases remained unmatched. The CDR3 loop reads CASSLLGQGRFEQYF. CDR3 sequence (DNA): TGTGCCAGCAGTTTATTGGGACAGGGAAGGTTCGAGCAGTACTTC.

In this sample, this clonotype turned up many times. The chain combines TRBV6-1 with TRBJ2-5, with 7 bases lining up with TRBD1. This CDR3 has 13 amino acids. Looked up from germline, CDR1 is MNHNS and CDR2 is SASEGT. The J segment lost 4 bases and the V segment lost 5 bases, leaving 4 bases of the junction unmatched. The CDR3 DNA follows: TGTGCCAGCAGTTATAACAGGGGAGAGACCCAGTACTTC. Protein sequence: CASSYNRGETQYF.

The chain couples TRBV28 to TRBJ2-5; TRBD1 matches 8 bases. Per germline, CDR1 MDHEN and CDR2 SYDVKM. V shed 8 bases, J shed 4 bases, and the junction held 3 bases outside the gene matches. The CDR3 spans 12 residues. CDR3 sequence (DNA): TGTGCCAGCTGGACAGGGAGAGAGACCCAGTACTTC. The encoded protein is CASWTGRETQYF.

This rearrangement joins TRBV20-1 to TRBJ2-2; D not certain. V gave up 1 base and J gave up 0 bases, with 12 bases separating them. Germline V gives CDR1 DFQATT, CDR2 SNEGSKA (reference sequence). CDR3 length equals 16 residues. CDR3 sequence: CSARGAGRTNTGELFF. CDR3 bases: TGCAGTGCTAGAGGGGCAGGCCGGACGAACACCGGGGAGCTGTTTTTT.

This clonotype came up many times. V usage is TRBV25-1 and J usage is TRBJ2-1; 8 bases line up with TRBD1. The CDR3 is 16 amino acids. Germline trimming cut 2 bases from V and 8 bases from J; bases unmatched to any gene: 11. The V gene's germline CDR1 is MGHDK and CDR2 SYGVNS. The CDR3 reads CASSEGGTGGRDEQFF. For the CDR3, the DNA is TGTGCCAGCAGTGAAGGGGGGACAGGCGGTCGGGATGAGCAGTTCTTC.

This clonotype has at least ten counts. The chain is built from TRBV3-1 and TRBJ1-2, with TRBD1 matching over 7 bases. CDR1 and CDR2 from the germline V gene are LGHDT and YNNKEL (reference sequence). The CDR3 spans 16 residues. With 4 bases clipped from V and 7 bases from J, the junction kept 15 bases outside the gene matches. The CDR3: CASSPKDLHRGSGYTF. DNA of the CDR3: TGTGCCAGCAGCCCAAAGGACCTCCACAGGGGCTCTGGCTACACCTTC.

This clonotype was recorded at least ten times. The chain links TRBV20-1 to TRBJ2-7, with 12 bases identical to TRBD1. The V gene's germline CDR1 is DFQATT and CDR2 SNEGSKA (reference sequence). The length of the CDR3 is 13 residues. Unmatched junction bases numbered 7, after V lost 7 bases and J lost 6 bases. DNA for the CDR3: TGCAGTGTCCCGGGACAGGGGGCGATCGAGCAGTACTTC. As protein: CSVPGQGAIEQYF.